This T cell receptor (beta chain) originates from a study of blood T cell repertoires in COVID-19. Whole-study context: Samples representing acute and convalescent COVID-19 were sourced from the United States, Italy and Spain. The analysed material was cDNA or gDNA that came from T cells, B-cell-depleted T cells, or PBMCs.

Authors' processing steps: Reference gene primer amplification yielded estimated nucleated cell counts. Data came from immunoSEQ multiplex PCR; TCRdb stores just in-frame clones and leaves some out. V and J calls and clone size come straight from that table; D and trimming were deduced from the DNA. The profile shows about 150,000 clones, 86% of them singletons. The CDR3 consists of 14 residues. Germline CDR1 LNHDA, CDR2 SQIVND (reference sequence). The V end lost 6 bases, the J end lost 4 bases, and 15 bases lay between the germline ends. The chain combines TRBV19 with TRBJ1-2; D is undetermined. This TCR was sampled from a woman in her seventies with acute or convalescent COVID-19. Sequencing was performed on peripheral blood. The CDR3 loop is CASREVGRRYGYTF. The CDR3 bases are TGTGCCAGTAGGGAGGTGGGCAGGCGCTATGGCTACACCTTC.